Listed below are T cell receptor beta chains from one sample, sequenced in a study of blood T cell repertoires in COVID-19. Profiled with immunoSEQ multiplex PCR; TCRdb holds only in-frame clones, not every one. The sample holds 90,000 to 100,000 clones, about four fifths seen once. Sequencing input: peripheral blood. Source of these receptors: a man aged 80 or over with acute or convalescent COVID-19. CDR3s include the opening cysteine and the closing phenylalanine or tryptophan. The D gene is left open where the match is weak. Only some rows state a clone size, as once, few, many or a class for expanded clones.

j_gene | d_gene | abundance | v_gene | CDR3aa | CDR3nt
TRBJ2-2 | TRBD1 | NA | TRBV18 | CASWRTGNTGELFF | TGTGCCAGCTGGAGGACAGGGAACACCGGGGAGCTGTTTTTT
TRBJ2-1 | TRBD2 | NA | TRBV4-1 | CASSQMGLASYNEQFF | TGCGCCAGCAGCCAGATGGGACTAGCGTCTTACAATGAGCAGTTCTTC
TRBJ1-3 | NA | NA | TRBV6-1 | CASSESRGPGNTIYF | TGTGCCAGCAGTGAAAGCAGGGGTCCAGGAAACACCATATATTTT
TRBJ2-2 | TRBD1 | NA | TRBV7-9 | CASSHRQGDFTGELFF | TGTGCCAGCAGCCACAGACAGGGAGACTTCACCGGGGAGCTGTTTTTT
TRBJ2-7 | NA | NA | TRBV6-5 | CASSTQGTYEQYF | TGTGCCAGCAGTACACAGGGAACCTACGAGCAGTACTTC
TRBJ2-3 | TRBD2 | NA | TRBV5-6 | CASSRPAGVVTDTQYF | TGTGCCAGCAGCCGCCCAGCGGGGGTAGTAACAGATACGCAGTATTTT
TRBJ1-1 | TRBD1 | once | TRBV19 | CASSRTGQSNTEAFF | TGTGCCAGTAGTAGGACGGGACAGTCGAACACTGAAGCTTTCTTT
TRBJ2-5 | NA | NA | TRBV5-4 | CASSFSQFQETQYF | TGTGCCAGCAGCTTTTCCCAGTTCCAAGAGACCCAGTACTTC
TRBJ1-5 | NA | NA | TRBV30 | CAWSGGGLGNQPQHF | TGTGCCTGGAGTGGCGGGGGTCTAGGCAATCAGCCCCAGCATTTT
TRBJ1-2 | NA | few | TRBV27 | CASRANYGYTF | TGTGCCTCGAGGGCTAACTATGGCTACACCTTC